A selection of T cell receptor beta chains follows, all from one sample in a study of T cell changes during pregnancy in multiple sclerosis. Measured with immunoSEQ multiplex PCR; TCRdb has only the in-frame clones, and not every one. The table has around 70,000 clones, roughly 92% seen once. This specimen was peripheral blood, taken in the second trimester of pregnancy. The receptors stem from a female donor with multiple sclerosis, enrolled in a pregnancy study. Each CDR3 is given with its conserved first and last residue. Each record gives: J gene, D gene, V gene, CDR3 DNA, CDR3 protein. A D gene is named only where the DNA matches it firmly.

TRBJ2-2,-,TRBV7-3,TGTGCCAGCAGCTTAACGCCAGGGTTAGGCACCGGGGAGCTGTTTTTT,CASSLTPGLGTGELFF
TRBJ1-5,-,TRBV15,TGTGCCACCAGCAGAGTCAGGGATCAGCCCCAGCATTTT,CATSRVRDQPQHF
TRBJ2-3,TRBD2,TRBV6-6,TGTGCCAGCATTGACGGGGGGGCACATACGCAGTATTTT,CASIDGGAHTQYF
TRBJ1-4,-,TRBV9,TGTGCCAGCACCTCCGGGAGGGACGGAGGAGGAAAACTGTTTTTT,CASTSGRDGGGKLFF
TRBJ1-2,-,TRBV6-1,TGTGCCAGCAGAGAGCAGGGTGCCACCTTC,CASREQGATF
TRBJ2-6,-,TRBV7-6,TGTGCCAGCAGCGAGAGACAGGACTCCTCTGGGGCCAACGTCCTGACTTTC,CASSERQDSSGANVLTF
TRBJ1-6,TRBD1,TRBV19,TGTGCCAGTAGTATAGCAGGTGTCGGACAGGGGAAATCACCCCTCCACTTT,CASSIAGVGQGKSPLHF
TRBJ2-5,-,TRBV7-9,TGTGCCAGCAGCTTATATGGCGAGACCCAGTACTTC,CASSLYGETQYF
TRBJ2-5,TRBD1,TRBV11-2,TGTGCCAGCAGCTTAGGACAGGGGGGTTTACAAGAGACCCAGTACTTC,CASSLGQGGLQETQYF
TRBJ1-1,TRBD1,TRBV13,TGTGCCAGCAGCCTCCCAGCACAAACAGGGGGCGGAGGCGCTTTCTTT,CASSLPAQTGGGGAFF
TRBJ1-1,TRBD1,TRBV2,TGTGCCAGCAGTGAGACCTCGGACAGGGGGAGTACTGAAGCTTTCTTT,CASSETSDRGSTEAFF
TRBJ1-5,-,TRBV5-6,TGTGCCAGCAGCTTATTAAATCAGCCCCAGCATTTT,CASSLLNQPQHF
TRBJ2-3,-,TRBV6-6,TGTGCCAGCAGTTCCCTTAGCCGAGATACGCAGTATTTT,CASSSLSRDTQYF
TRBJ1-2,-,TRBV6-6,TGTGCCAGCACCGTAGGGGACTATGGCTACACCTTC,CASTVGDYGYTF